This is a list of T cell receptor beta chains from one sample in a study of blood T cell repertoires in COVID-19. This table comes from immunoSEQ multiplex PCR, and its TCRdb copy is limited to in-frame clones, with some not included. This sample yields roughly 250,000 clones, of which around 90% are seen a single time; just over 2.5% belongs to the top ten. Sequencing was done on a sample of peripheral blood. The receptors here all came from a person between 18 and 35 years old with COVID-19, enrolled during active disease. Both conserved end residues are trimmed from each CDR3.

j_call: TRBJ1-1
v_call: TRBV18
cdr3_aa: ASSYTGLAEAF

j_call: TRBJ2-7
v_call: TRBV4-3
cdr3_aa: ASSQETRDRAEQY

j_call: TRBJ1-1
v_call: TRBV2
cdr3_aa: ASSDRTGRITNTEAF

j_call: TRBJ1-5
v_call: TRBV4-1
cdr3_aa: ASSQAIHSNQPQH

j_call: TRBJ1-1
v_call: TRBV7-9
cdr3_aa: ASSSAGNTEAF

j_call: TRBJ1-4
v_call: TRBV5-1
cdr3_aa: AGWTGWREKLF

j_call: TRBJ1-1
v_call: TRBV25-1
cdr3_aa: ASSEVTEAF

j_call: TRBJ2-3
v_call: TRBV5-1
cdr3_aa: ASSPALSGSSDTQY

j_call: TRBJ1-2
v_call: TRBV24-1
cdr3_aa: ATSGQGTNYGYT

j_call: TRBJ2-1
v_call: TRBV11-2
cdr3_aa: ASSLVLAGESSYNEQF

j_call: TRBJ1-3
v_call: TRBV28
cdr3_aa: ASSPGQLLSGNTIY

j_call: TRBJ2-1
v_call: TRBV11-3
cdr3_aa: ASSPSGSNEQF

j_call: TRBJ1-2
v_call: TRBV6-5
cdr3_aa: ASSSLSGDYGYT

j_call: TRBJ2-5
v_call: TRBV3-1/TRBV3-2
cdr3_aa: ASSHPPAGAVGRETQY

j_call: TRBJ2-3
v_call: TRBV4-2
cdr3_aa: ASSPRASGGTDTQY

j_call: TRBJ2-3
v_call: TRBV24-1
cdr3_aa: ATSDQGSGTDTQY

j_call: TRBJ2-7
v_call: TRBV5-1
cdr3_aa: ASSLAGSDRDSYEQY

j_call: TRBJ2-7
v_call: TRBV4-1
cdr3_aa: ASSPGGRGSYEQY

j_call: TRBJ1-1
v_call: TRBV5-1
cdr3_aa: ASSADRMITEAF

j_call: TRBJ2-5
v_call: TRBV6-5
cdr3_aa: ASTLQGSETQY

j_call: TRBJ2-7
v_call: TRBV5-1
cdr3_aa: ASSSTGGSYEQY

j_call: TRBJ2-3
v_call: TRBV27
cdr3_aa: ASRPWQGNTDTQY

j_call: TRBJ1-1
v_call: TRBV7-8
cdr3_aa: ASSSVSRLGTEAF

j_call: TRBJ2-3
v_call: TRBV5-1
cdr3_aa: ASSLVGGSTDTQY

j_call: TRBJ1-1
v_call: TRBV6-4
cdr3_aa: ASSERQGARNTEAF

j_call: TRBJ2-1
v_call: TRBV7-9
cdr3_aa: ASSLRGSHNEQF

j_call: TRBJ2-3
v_call: TRBV5-5
cdr3_aa: ASSAQAGADTQY

j_call: TRBJ1-2
v_call: TRBV9
cdr3_aa: ASSDGLPDYGYT

j_call: TRBJ1-2
v_call: TRBV5-4
cdr3_aa: ASSPGQGDGYT

j_call: TRBJ2-7
v_call: TRBV6-2/TRBV6-3
cdr3_aa: ASSSGLAGGEQY

j_call: TRBJ2-2
v_call: TRBV4-2
cdr3_aa: ASSQASETGELF

j_call: TRBJ2-2
v_call: TRBV6-2/TRBV6-3
cdr3_aa: ASSYSPTGELF

j_call: TRBJ2-7
v_call: TRBV4-1
cdr3_aa: ASSQLEQGAYEQY

j_call: TRBJ2-2
v_call: TRBV11-2
cdr3_aa: ASSSGLGRATGELF

j_call: TRBJ2-2
v_call: TRBV12-5
cdr3_aa: ASGLGKMGQGITGELF

j_call: TRBJ2-5
v_call: TRBV4-2
cdr3_aa: ASSQEGGKRETQY

j_call: TRBJ1-2
v_call: TRBV2
cdr3_aa: ASSERGSPDGYT

j_call: TRBJ2-5
v_call: TRBV21-1
cdr3_aa: ASSNAGGFSEETQY

j_call: TRBJ1-1
v_call: TRBV4-1
cdr3_aa: ASSQPTRNTEAF

j_call: TRBJ1-6
v_call: TRBV9
cdr3_aa: ASSRGGNSPLH

j_call: TRBJ2-6
v_call: TRBV5-4
cdr3_aa: ASSSGVGANVLT

j_call: TRBJ1-5
v_call: TRBV15
cdr3_aa: ATSRDPPDDSNQPQH

j_call: TRBJ1-3
v_call: TRBV5-5
cdr3_aa: ASSLISASSGNTIY

j_call: TRBJ2-2
v_call: TRBV6-5
cdr3_aa: ASSPTVDTGELF

j_call: TRBJ1-2
v_call: TRBV11-2
cdr3_aa: ASSSRLGQGDYGYT

j_call: TRBJ1-6
v_call: TRBV9
cdr3_aa: ASSPTGNNSPLH

j_call: TRBJ1-2
v_call: TRBV28
cdr3_aa: ASGRPTGYGYT

j_call: TRBJ2-1
v_call: TRBV10-3
cdr3_aa: AISESPSGTRF

j_call: TRBJ2-5
v_call: TRBV12-3/TRBV12-4
cdr3_aa: ASAKTSQRTQY

j_call: TRBJ2-7
v_call: TRBV12-3/TRBV12-4
cdr3_aa: ASGDYFPHEQY

j_call: TRBJ2-3
v_call: TRBV5-1
cdr3_aa: ASSPTDRKDTQY

j_call: TRBJ2-1
v_call: TRBV6-5
cdr3_aa: ASSSGTSGSGEQF

j_call: TRBJ2-1
v_call: TRBV24-1
cdr3_aa: ATSDLLALEQF